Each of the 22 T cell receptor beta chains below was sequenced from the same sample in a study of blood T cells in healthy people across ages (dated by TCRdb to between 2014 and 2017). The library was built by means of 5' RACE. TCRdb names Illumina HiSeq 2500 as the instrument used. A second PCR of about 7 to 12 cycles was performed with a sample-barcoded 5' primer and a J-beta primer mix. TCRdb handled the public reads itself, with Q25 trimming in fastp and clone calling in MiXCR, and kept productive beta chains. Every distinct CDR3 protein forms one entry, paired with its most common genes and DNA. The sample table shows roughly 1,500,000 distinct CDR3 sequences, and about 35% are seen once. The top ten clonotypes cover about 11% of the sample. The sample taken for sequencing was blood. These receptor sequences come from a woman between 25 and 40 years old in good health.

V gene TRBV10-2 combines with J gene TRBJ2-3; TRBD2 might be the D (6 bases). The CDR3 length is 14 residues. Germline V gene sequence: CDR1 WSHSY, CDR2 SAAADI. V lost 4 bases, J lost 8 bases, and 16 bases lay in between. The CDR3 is CASSGAGAGGTQYF. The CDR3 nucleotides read TGCGCCAGCAGTGGGGCTGGCGCCGGGGGTACGCAGTATTTT.

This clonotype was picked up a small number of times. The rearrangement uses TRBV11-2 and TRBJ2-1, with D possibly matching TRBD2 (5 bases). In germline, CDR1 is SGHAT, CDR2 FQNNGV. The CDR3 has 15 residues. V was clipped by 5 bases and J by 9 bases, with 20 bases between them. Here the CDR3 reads CASSPRLRAQAEQFF. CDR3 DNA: TGTGCCAGCAGCCCCCGTTTGAGGGCGCAAGCTGAGCAGTTCTTC. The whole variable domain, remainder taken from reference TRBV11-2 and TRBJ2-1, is EAGVAQSPRYKIIEKRQSVAFWCNPISGHATLYWYQQILGQGPKLLIQFQNNGVVDDSQLPKDRFSAERLKGVDSTLKIQPAKLEDSAVYLCASSPRLRAQAEQFFGPGTRLTVL.

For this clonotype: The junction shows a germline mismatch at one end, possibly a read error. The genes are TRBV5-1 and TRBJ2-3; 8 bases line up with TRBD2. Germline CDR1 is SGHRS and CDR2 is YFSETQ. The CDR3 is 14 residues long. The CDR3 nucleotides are TGCGCCAGCAGCGGCGGACTAGCATCAGATACGCGGTATTTT. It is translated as CASSGGLASDTRYF.

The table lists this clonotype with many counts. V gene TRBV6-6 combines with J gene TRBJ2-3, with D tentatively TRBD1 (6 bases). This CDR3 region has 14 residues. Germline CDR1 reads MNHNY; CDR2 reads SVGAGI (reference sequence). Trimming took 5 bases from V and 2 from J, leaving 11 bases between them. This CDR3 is CASSHQGPTDTQYF. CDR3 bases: TGTGCCAGCAGTCATCAGGGGCCCACAGATACGCAGTATTTT.

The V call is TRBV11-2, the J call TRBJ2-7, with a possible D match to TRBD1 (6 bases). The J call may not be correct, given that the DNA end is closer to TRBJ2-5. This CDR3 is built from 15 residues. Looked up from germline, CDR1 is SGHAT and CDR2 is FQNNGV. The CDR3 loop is CASSLWTEVGETQYF. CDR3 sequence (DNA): TGTGCCAGCAGCTTATGGACAGAAGTTGGGGAGACCCAGTACTTC.

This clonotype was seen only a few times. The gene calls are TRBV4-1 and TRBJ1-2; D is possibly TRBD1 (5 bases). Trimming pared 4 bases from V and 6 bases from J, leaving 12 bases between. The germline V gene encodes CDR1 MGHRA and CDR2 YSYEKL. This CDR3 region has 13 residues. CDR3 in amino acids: CASSRSPGHGYTF. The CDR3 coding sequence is TGCGCCAGCAGCCGCAGCCCAGGGCATGGCTACACCTTC.

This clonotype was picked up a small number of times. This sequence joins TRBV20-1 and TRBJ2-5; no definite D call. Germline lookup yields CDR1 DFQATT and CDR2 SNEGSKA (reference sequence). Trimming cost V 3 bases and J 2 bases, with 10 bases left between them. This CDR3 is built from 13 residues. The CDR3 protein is CSASYRMQETQYF. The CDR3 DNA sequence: TGCAGTGCTAGCTATAGGATGCAAGAGACCCAGTACTTC.

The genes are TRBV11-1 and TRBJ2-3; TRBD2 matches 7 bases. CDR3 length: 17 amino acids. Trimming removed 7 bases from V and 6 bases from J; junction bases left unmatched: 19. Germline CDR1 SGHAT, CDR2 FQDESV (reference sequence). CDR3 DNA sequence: TGTGCCAGCATCCTATTGCTCCGCGCGGGAGAATCGGATACGCAGTATTTT. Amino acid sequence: CASILLLRAGESDTQYF.

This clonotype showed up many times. Written as DNA, the CDR3 is TGTGCCAGCAGCTTAGGAGTATATAATGGAGAGACCCAGTACTTC. It specifies CASSLGVYNGETQYF. The chain employs TRBV7-2 and TRBJ2-5, with D uncertain. Trimming took off 1 base at V and 4 bases at J, with 13 bases between the two ends. Germline assignment: CDR1 SGHTA and CDR2 FQGNSA. The CDR3 consists of 15 residues. Combining the CDR3 with reference TRBV7-2 and TRBJ2-5 gives the whole variable domain GAGVSQSPSNKVTEKGKDVELRCDPISGHTALYWYRQSLGQGLEFLIYFQGNSAPDKSGLPSDRFSAERTGGSVSTLTIQRTQQEDSAVYLCASSLGVYNGETQYFGPGTRLLVL.

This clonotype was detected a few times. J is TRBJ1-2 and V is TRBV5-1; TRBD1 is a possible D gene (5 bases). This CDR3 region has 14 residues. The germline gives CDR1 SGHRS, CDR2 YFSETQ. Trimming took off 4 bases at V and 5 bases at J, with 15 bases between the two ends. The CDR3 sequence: CASSPEGPPYGYTF. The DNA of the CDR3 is TGCGCCAGCAGCCCAGAGGGGCCCCCTTATGGCTACACCTTC.

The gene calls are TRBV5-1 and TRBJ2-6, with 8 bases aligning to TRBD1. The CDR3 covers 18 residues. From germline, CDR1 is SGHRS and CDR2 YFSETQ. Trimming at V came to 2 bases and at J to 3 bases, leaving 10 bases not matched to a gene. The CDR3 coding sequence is TGCGCCAGCAGCTTCTCGGCAGGGGGCATGTTTGGGGCCAACGTCCTGACTTTC. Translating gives CASSFSAGGMFGANVLTF.

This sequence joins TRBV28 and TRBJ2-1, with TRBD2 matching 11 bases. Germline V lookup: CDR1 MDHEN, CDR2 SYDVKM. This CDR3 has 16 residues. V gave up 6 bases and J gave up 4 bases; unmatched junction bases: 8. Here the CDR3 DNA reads TGTGCCAGCAGCAAACTAATAGCGGGAGGGTACAATGAGCAGTTCTTC. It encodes CASSKLIAGGYNEQFF.

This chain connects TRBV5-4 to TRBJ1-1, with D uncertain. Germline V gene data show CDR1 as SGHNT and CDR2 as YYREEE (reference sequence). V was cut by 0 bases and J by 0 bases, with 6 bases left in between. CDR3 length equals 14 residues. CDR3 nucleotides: TGTGCCAGCAGCTTGGTTTCCCTGAACACTGAAGCTTTCTTT. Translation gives CASSLVSLNTEAFF.

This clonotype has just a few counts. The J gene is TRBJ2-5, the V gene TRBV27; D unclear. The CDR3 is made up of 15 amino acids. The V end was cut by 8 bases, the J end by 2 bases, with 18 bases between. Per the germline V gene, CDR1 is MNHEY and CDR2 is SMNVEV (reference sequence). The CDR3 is CASLPTGMRQETQYF. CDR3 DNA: TGTGCCAGCCTCCCGACTGGCATGAGACAAGAGACCCAGTACTTC.

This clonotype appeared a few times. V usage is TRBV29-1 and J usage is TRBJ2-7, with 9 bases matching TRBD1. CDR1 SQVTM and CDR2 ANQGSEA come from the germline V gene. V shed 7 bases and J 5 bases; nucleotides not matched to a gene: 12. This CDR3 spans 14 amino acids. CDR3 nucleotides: TGCAGCGCCTCGGAGGGGACAGGGAGCAACGAGCAGTACTTC. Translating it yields CSASEGTGSNEQYF.

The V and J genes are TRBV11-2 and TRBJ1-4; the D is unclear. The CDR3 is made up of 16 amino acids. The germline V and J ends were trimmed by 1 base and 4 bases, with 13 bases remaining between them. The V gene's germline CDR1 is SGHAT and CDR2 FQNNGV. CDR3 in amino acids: CASSLGNSRSNEKLFF. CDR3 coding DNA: TGTGCCAGCAGCTTAGGTAACAGTCGGAGTAATGAAAAACTGTTTTTT.

CDR3 bases: TGTGCCGTGGGGACCGGGGAGCTGTTTTTT. This sequence encodes CAVGTGELFF. This chain joins TRBV6-1 and TRBJ2-2; D is unresolved. Germline loops: CDR1 MNHNS, CDR2 SASEGT. Trimming took 11 bases from V and 5 from J, leaving 6 bases between them. The CDR3 is 10 amino acids.

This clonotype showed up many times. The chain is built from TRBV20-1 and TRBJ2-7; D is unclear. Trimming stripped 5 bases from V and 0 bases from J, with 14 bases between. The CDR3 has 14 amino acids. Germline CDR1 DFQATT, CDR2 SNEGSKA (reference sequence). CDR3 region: CSAPPALASYEQYF. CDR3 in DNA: TGCAGTGCTCCACCTGCCCTCGCCTCCTACGAGCAGTACTTC.

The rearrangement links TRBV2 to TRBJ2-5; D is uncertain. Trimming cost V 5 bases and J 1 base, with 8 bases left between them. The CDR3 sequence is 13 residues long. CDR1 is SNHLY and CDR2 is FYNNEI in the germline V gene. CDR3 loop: CASSRRFQETQYF. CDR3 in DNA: TGTGCCAGCAGTAGACGGTTCCAAGAGACCCAGTACTTC.

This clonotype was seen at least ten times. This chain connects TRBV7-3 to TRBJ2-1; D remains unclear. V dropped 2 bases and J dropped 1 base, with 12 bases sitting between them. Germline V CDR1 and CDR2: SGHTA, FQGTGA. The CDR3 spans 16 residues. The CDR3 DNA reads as TGTGCCAGCAGCTTATCTGGCAGTTCTTCCTACAATGAGCAGTTCTTC. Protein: CASSLSGSSSYNEQFF.

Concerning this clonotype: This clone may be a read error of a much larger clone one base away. Written as DNA, the CDR3 is TGCAGTGCTAGAGATATGGCAGATACGCAGTATTTT. Encoded protein: CSARDMADTQYF. The chain joins TRBV20-1 to TRBJ2-3; D ambiguous. V was pared by 0 bases and J by 4 bases, with 5 bases between. Looked up from germline, CDR1 is DFQATT and CDR2 is SNEGSKA (reference sequence). The CDR3 consists of 12 residues.

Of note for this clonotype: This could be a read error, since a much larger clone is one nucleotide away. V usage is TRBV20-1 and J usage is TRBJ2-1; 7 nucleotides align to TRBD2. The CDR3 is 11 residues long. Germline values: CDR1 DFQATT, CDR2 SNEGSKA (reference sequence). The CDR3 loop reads CSVRLATEQFF. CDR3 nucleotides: TGCAGTGTTAGACTAGCTACAGAGCAGTTCTTC.